A selection of T cell receptor beta chains follows, all from one sample in a study of neoadjuvant nivolumab and ipilimumab in lung cancer. The data were produced by immunoSEQ multiplex PCR, yet TCRdb's version contains in-frame clones alone and is incomplete. This table has some 25,000 clones, about 76% appearing once. The specimen comprised tumor tissue, sampled after neoadjuvant nivolumab, alone or with ipilimumab, at or shortly before surgery. The receptors were sampled from an adult with non-small cell lung cancer. Each CDR3 is given with its conserved first and last residue. The D gene is left open where the match is weak. Size is omitted from some rows. Given values are once, few, many or a class for expanded clones.

. | . | TRBJ1-6 | TRBV30 | CAWSRDSRRSYNSPLHF | TGTGCCTGGAGTAGGGACTCCAGACGCTCCTATAATTCACCCCTCCACTTT
. | TRBD2 | TRBJ2-5 | TRBV7-2 | CASSLGVGGGAYETQYF | TGTGCCAGCAGCTTAGGTGTGGGCGGGGGGGCCTATGAGACCCAGTACTTC
. | TRBD2 | TRBJ2-7 | TRBV7-2 | CASSLAAGGRCDF | TGTGCCAGCAGCTTAGCTGCGGGGGGCCGGTGTGACTTC
few | . | TRBJ2-5 | TRBV2 | CASSLLEGHGQYF | TGTGCCAGCAGCTTACTAGAAGGTCACGGCCAGTACTTC
. | . | TRBJ2-7 | TRBV6-5 | CASSDRGGSGQYF | TGTGCCAGCAGTGACAGAGGAGGGTCGGGGCAGTACTTC
. | . | TRBJ1-2 | TRBV5-6 | CASSVGTYYYGYTF | TGTGCCAGCAGCGTCGGAACCTATTACTATGGCTACACCTTC
. | . | TRBJ1-1 | TRBV7-2 | CASSLGQGNTEAFF | TGTGCCAGCAGCTTAGGGCAGGGAAACACTGAAGCTTTCTTT
. | . | TRBJ2-7 | TRBV7-9 | CASSYGTTYEQYF | TGTGCCAGCAGCTACGGGACCACCTACGAGCAGTACTTC
few | . | TRBJ2-3 | TRBV6-5 | CASSDNPTDTQYF | TGTGCCAGCAGTGACAACCCCACAGATACGCAGTATTTT
. | . | TRBJ2-7 | TRBV29-1 | CSVEKPDSYEQYF | TGCAGCGTTGAAAAGCCAGATTCCTACGAGCAGTACTTC
. | . | TRBJ2-2 | TRBV27 | CASKGAGTANTGELFF | TGTGCCAGCAAAGGTGCCGGGACCGCGAACACCGGGGAGCTGTTTTTT
few | TRBD1 | TRBJ2-5 | TRBV7-7 | CASSLDRGETQYF | TGTGCTAGCAGCTTAGACAGGGGAGAGACCCAGTACTTC
. | TRBD1 | TRBJ1-4 | TRBV30 | CAWGQGSANEKLFF | TGTGCCTGGGGACAGGGGTCAGCTAATGAAAAACTGTTTTTT
. | . | TRBJ1-2 | TRBV6-6 | CASSYRGEGYTF | TGTGCCAGCAGTTACCGAGGAGAGGGCTACACCTTC
. | . | TRBJ2-7 | TRBV7-9 | CASSPTLVTDPICF | TGTGCCAGCAGCCCGACCTTGGTAACAGACCCTATTTGCTTC
. | TRBD1 | TRBJ1-1 | TRBV5-5 | CASSWTDRGSGEAFF | TGTGCCAGCAGCTGGACCGACAGGGGATCTGGTGAAGCTTTCTTT
. | TRBD1 | TRBJ2-7 | TRBV27 | CASSPTARQGGEQYF | TGTGCCAGCAGTCCTACCGCAAGACAGGGCGGTGAGCAGTACTTC
. | . | TRBJ1-6 | TRBV9 | CASSVEGSSPLHF | TGTGCCAGCAGCGTAGAAGGGAGTTCACCCCTCCACTTT
. | TRBD2 | TRBJ2-2 | TRBV2 | CASGGLYTGELFF | TGTGCCAGCGGGGGACTATACACCGGGGAGCTGTTTTTT
few | . | TRBJ1-6 | TRBV5-6 | CASSFQGGSPLHF | TGTGCCAGCAGCTTCCAGGGTGGTTCACCCCTCCACTTT
. | TRBD2 | TRBJ2-5 | TRBV5-1 | CASNGGSQETQYF | TGCGCCAGCAACGGGGGGAGCCAAGAGACCCAGTACTTC
. | . | TRBJ1-3 | TRBV20-1 | CSASLQNTIYF | TGCAGTGCTAGCCTCCAAAACACCATATATTTT
. | . | TRBJ2-7 | TRBV2 | CASRGGLSYEQYF | TGTGCCAGCAGAGGGGGGTTATCCTACGAGCAGTACTTC
. | . | TRBJ2-7 | TRBV9 | CASSVEGGSASYEQYF | TGTGCCAGCAGCGTAGAGGGGGGCTCCGCCTCCTACGAGCAGTACTTC
. | TRBD1 | TRBJ1-2 | TRBV4-3 | CASSQDTAGGYGYTF | TGCGCCAGCAGCCAAGATACCGCAGGGGGCTATGGCTACACCTTC
. | . | TRBJ2-7 | TRBV6-1 | CASSERRAYEQYF | TGTGCCAGCAGTGAAAGACGCGCCTACGAGCAGTACTTC
once | . | TRBJ1-4 | TRBV7-9 | CASSLQQGWAEKLFF | TGTGCCAGCAGCTTACAGCAGGGTTGGGCAGAAAAACTGTTTTTT
few | . | TRBJ1-3 | TRBV9 | CASSVRTGLENTIYF | TGTGCCAGCAGCGTAAGGACGGGATTAGAAAACACCATATATTTT
once | TRBD1 | TRBJ1-2 | TRBV11-2 | CASSSTRQGEYGYTF | TGTGCCAGCAGCTCGACCCGACAGGGGGAATATGGCTACACCTTC
. | . | TRBJ2-1 | TRBV18 | CASSELRGGAYNEQFF | TGTGCCAGCTCAGAACTTAGGGGGGGAGCCTACAATGAGCAGTTCTTC
. | . | TRBJ2-5 | TRBV5-5 | CASSFAQGETQYF | TGTGCCAGCAGCTTTGCGCAGGGCGAGACCCAGTACTTC
few | TRBD2 | TRBJ2-1 | TRBV7-2 | CASSFVASGGGHEQFF | TGTGCCAGCAGCTTTGTTGCTAGCGGGGGGGGTCATGAGCAGTTCTTC
. | . | TRBJ2-7 | TRBV5-1 | CASSLGGFTKQYF | TGCGCCAGCAGCCTTGGCGGGTTTACGAAGCAGTACTTC
. | . | TRBJ2-3 | TRBV19 | CASSSAGTQYF | TGTGCCAGTAGTAGCGCAGGTACGCAGTATTTT
. | TRBD1 | TRBJ1-1 | TRBV5-6 | CASSLIPWTGEFTEAFF | TGTGCCAGCAGCTTAATCCCCTGGACAGGGGAATTTACTGAAGCTTTCTTT
. | . | TRBJ2-7 | TRBV29-1 | CSVKTGNEQYF | TGCAGCGTAAAAACAGGGAACGAGCAGTACTTC
. | . | TRBJ1-1 | TRBV10-2 | CASRVRDTEAFF | TGCGCCAGCAGGGTGAGGGACACTGAAGCTTTCTTT
. | . | TRBJ1-3 | TRBV6-5 | CASRTGPTGNTIYF | TGTGCCAGCAGGACAGGCCCAACTGGAAACACCATATATTTT
. | . | TRBJ2-7 | TRBV5-6 | CASTRGEQYF | TGTGCCAGCACGAGAGGCGAGCAGTACTTC
. | TRBD1 | TRBJ2-2 | TRBV7-3 | CASSPGTGYTGELFF | TGTGCCAGCAGCCCCGGGACAGGGTACACCGGGGAGCTGTTTTTT
. | TRBD1 | TRBJ2-3 | TRBV5-5 | CASRGQVFTDTQYF | TGTGCCAGCAGGGGACAGGTCTTCACAGATACGCAGTATTTT
. | . | TRBJ2-2 | TRBV5-1 | CASSLFDRGNGELFF | TGCGCCAGCAGCTTGTTCGATAGGGGTAACGGGGAGCTGTTTTTT
. | TRBD1 | TRBJ2-7 | TRBV5-5 | CASSLRTGGLEQYF | TGTGCCAGCAGCTTGCGGACAGGGGGCCTCGAGCAGTACTTC
. | . | TRBJ2-1 | TRBV28 | CASRPNRVGNEQFF | TGTGCCAGCAGACCAAACAGGGTTGGAAATGAGCAGTTCTTC
. | . | TRBJ2-3 | TRBV5-1 | CASSTWGDTQYF | TGCGCCAGCAGCACCTGGGGAGATACGCAGTATTTT
. | TRBD2 | TRBJ2-3 | TRBV7-3 | CASSSSGATDTQYF | TGTGCCAGCAGCTCCAGCGGGGCCACCGATACGCAGTATTTT
. | . | TRBJ2-7 | TRBV18 | CASSPDIDEQYF | TGTGCCAGCTCGCCTGACATTGACGAGCAGTACTTC
. | . | TRBJ1-4 | TRBV4-1 | CASSLRSGFNEKLFF | TGCGCCAGCAGCTTAAGGTCAGGTTTTAATGAAAAACTGTTTTTT
few | . | TRBJ1-2 | TRBV19 | CASSIYQYGYTF | TGTGCCAGTAGTATCTATCAGTATGGCTACACCTTC